A selection of T cell receptor beta chains follows, all from one sample in a study of blood T cell repertoires in COVID-19. Using immunoSEQ multiplex PCR, the repertoire was profiled, and TCRdb retains in-frame clones only, with some absent. The sample carries about 40,000 clones, roughly 85% recorded once. The sequencing sample was made of peripheral blood. The receptors were sampled from a human donor in a cohort sampled during active COVID-19. Each CDR3 is given with its conserved first and last residue. A D gene is named only where the DNA matches it firmly. Clone size appears in some rows only: once, few, many, or a class for an expanded clone.

TRBJ2-6 | . | TRBV4-1 | TRBD1 | TGCGCCAGCAGCCAAGAGAGGACAGGGAACTTTGGTGGGGCCAACGTCCTGACTTTC | CASSQERTGNFGGANVLTF
TRBJ1-2 | . | TRBV2 | TRBD1 | TGTGCCAGCAGGGACCGGACAGGGAACTATGGCTACACCTTC | CASRDRTGNYGYTF
TRBJ1-2 | . | TRBV20-1 | . | TGCAGTGCTAGTCGCGACAGCGGGTCTCATGGCTACACCTTC | CSASRDSGSHGYTF
TRBJ2-3 | . | TRBV7-3 | . | TGTGCCAGCAGCTTAGCGGGGGCCAGCACAGATACGCAGTATTTT | CASSLAGASTDTQYF
TRBJ2-7 | . | TRBV6-2/TRBV6-3 | . | TGTGCCAGCAGTTACTCACCGGGATCCTACGAGCAGTACTTC | CASSYSPGSYEQYF
TRBJ2-1 | . | TRBV10-3 | . | TGTGCCATCAGCCCAGGGATGGGCTCCTACAATGAGCAGTTCTTC | CAISPGMGSYNEQFF
TRBJ2-3 | . | TRBV27 | TRBD2 | TGTGCCAGCAGTCCCGGGGTAGCGGGGCACACAGATACGCAGTATTTT | CASSPGVAGHTDTQYF
TRBJ1-1 | . | TRBV18 | . | TGTGCCAGCTCACCGGTCAGGGAAATGAACACTGAAGCTTTCTTT | CASSPVREMNTEAFF
TRBJ1-2 | . | TRBV18 | TRBD1 | TGTGCCAGCTCACCTGGGACAGGGCCACACTATGGCTACACCTTC | CASSPGTGPHYGYTF
TRBJ1-3 | . | TRBV3-1/TRBV3-2 | . | TGTGCCAGCAGCCAAGTACATGGAAACACCATATATTTT | CASSQVHGNTIYF
TRBJ2-4 | . | TRBV5-1 | . | TGCGCCAGCAGCTTGGCCACAGGAAATGCCATTCAGTACTTC | CASSLATGNAIQYF
TRBJ1-6 | . | TRBV11-2 | TRBD1 | TGTGCCAGCAGCTTAGGGACAGGGGGTGTATGGGATAATTCACCCCTCCACTTT | CASSLGTGGVWDNSPLHF
TRBJ1-1 | . | TRBV14 | . | TGTGCCAGCAGCCACGGAGCAGGGCTATCTGAAGCTTTCTTT | CASSHGAGLSEAFF
TRBJ1-5 | . | TRBV16 | TRBD1 | TGTGCCAGCAGCGAAGAGATCAACAGGGGGGGTATCCAGCCCCAGCATTTT | CASSEEINRGGIQPQHF
TRBJ2-3 | . | TRBV3-1/TRBV3-2 | . | TGTGCCAGCAGCCGTATCCAGTATTTT | CASSRIQYF
TRBJ2-3 | . | TRBV9 | TRBD2 | TGTGCCAGCAGCGCTGGGACTAGCGGGGCGTCAGATACGCAGTATTTT | CASSAGTSGASDTQYF
TRBJ1-1 | . | TRBV29-1 | TRBD1 | TGCAGCGTTGGAGGACAGGGGGCCCCCCTCGCTTTCTTT | CSVGGQGAPLAFF
TRBJ2-3 | . | TRBV5-6 | TRBD1 | TGTGCCAGCAGCTACGGACAGGGCCCTCCCACAGATACGCAGTATTTT | CASSYGQGPPTDTQYF
TRBJ1-2 | . | TRBV7-9 | . | TGTGCCAGCAGCTTAGTTTCCGCTAGGAAAACCTTC | CASSLVSARKTF
TRBJ2-7 | . | TRBV9 | . | TGTGCCAGCAGCCTACGGACAGACCCCTCCTACGAGCAGTACTTC | CASSLRTDPSYEQYF
TRBJ2-3 | . | TRBV5-6 | TRBD2 | TGTGCCAGCAGCAGCTACTTCACGGGCGGGGGGTATTTT | CASSSYFTGGGYF
TRBJ2-3 | . | TRBV7-2 | TRBD2 | TGTGCCAGCAGCCCGGGACTAGCGGGGCGCACAGATACGCAGTATTTT | CASSPGLAGRTDTQYF
TRBJ1-3 | . | TRBV4-1 | TRBD1 | TGCGCCAGCAGCCAACGAGGACAGGGCAATTTAAACACCATATATTTT | CASSQRGQGNLNTIYF
TRBJ1-2 | . | TRBV2 | TRBD1 | TGTGCCAGCAGTGTAATGGGACAGGGGGCCTATGGCTACACCTTC | CASSVMGQGAYGYTF
TRBJ1-1 | . | TRBV14 | TRBD1 | TGTGCCAGCAGCCAGTGGACAGGGGGCAACACTGAAGCTTTCTTT | CASSQWTGGNTEAFF
TRBJ1-2 | . | TRBV5-1 | TRBD1 | TGCGCCAGCAGCTTGGGACAGGGGAACTATGGCTACACCTTC | CASSLGQGNYGYTF
TRBJ2-3 | . | TRBV3-1/TRBV3-2 | TRBD2 | TGTGCCAGCAGCCTTCTTCGGACTAGCCGCACAGATACGCAGTATTTT | CASSLLRTSRTDTQYF
TRBJ2-1 | . | TRBV5-1 | TRBD2 | TGCGCCAGCAGCTTGCGTACCCGGACTAGCGGCCATAATGAGCAGTTCTTC | CASSLRTRTSGHNEQFF
TRBJ1-2 | . | TRBV18 | TRBD1 | TGTGCCAGCTCACCACAGTTGGGGACAGGATTCTTC | CASSPQLGTGFF
TRBJ2-7 | . | TRBV29-1 | TRBD2 | TGCAGCGTTGAACTAGCGGGGGAGCAATACGAGCAGTACTTC | CSVELAGEQYEQYF
TRBJ2-1 | . | TRBV5-5 | TRBD1 | TGTGCCAGCAGCTGGGAAACAGGGGGAAGTGAGCAGTTCTTC | CASSWETGGSEQFF
TRBJ2-2 | . | TRBV20-1 | TRBD2 | TGCAGTGCTAGTACCCGAGCGGGGAGGATCGGGGAGCTGTTTTTT | CSASTRAGRIGELFF
TRBJ2-1 | . | TRBV5-4 | TRBD2 | TGTGCCAGCAGCTTGGCGGGCCACTTCGAGCGGGGGGGAAACAATGAGCAGTTCTTC | CASSLAGHFERGGNNEQFF
TRBJ2-1 | . | TRBV5-4 | TRBD2 | TGTGCCAGCAGCCCCTCAGGGACTAGCGGGGGCCTGAATGAGCAGTTCTTC | CASSPSGTSGGLNEQFF
TRBJ2-1 | . | TRBV5-1 | . | TGCGCCAGCAGCTTGGAAGGGGTTTCCTACAATGAGCAGTTCTTC | CASSLEGVSYNEQFF
TRBJ2-3 | once | TRBV5-1 | TRBD2 | TGCGCCAGCAGCTTGGCGGGGGGGCACCGCACAGATACGCAGTATTTT | CASSLAGGHRTDTQYF
TRBJ1-1 | . | TRBV5-6 | TRBD1 | TGTGCCAGCAGCTTGGATTTCCAGGGGGACACTGAAGCTTTCTTT | CASSLDFQGDTEAFF
TRBJ2-1 | . | TRBV11-2 | . | TGTGCCAGCAGCTTAGTGGGCGGACCGGGAAACAATGAGCAGTTCTTC | CASSLVGGPGNNEQFF
TRBJ1-1 | . | TRBV6-5 | . | TGTGCCGCCAGGGGACAACTGAACACTGAAGCTTTCTTT | CAARGQLNTEAFF
TRBJ2-2 | . | TRBV29-1 | TRBD2 | TGCAGCGCCATAGCGGGGGGGCCCGGGGAGCTGTTTTTT | CSAIAGGPGELFF
TRBJ1-2 | . | TRBV7-3 | . | TGTGCCACCGCGACGACAGGACTCAGGGACTATGGCTACACCTTC | CATATTGLRDYGYTF
TRBJ2-5 | . | TRBV7-9 | TRBD2 | TGTGCCAGCAGTTTGGGACTAGCGGGAGAGACCCAGTACTTC | CASSLGLAGETQYF
TRBJ1-1 | . | TRBV5-1 | . | TGCGCCAGCAGATACGACGGACAGCCAAACACTGAAGCTTTCTTT | CASRYDGQPNTEAFF
TRBJ2-7 | . | TRBV7-9 | TRBD2 | TGTGCCAGCAGCCTAAGGCGGGGGGGCGTCGTCTTC | CASSLRRGGVVF
TRBJ1-2 | . | TRBV2 | TRBD1 | TGTGCCAGCAGTCGGGACAGATCCTATGGCTACACCTTC | CASSRDRSYGYTF
TRBJ1-2 | . | TRBV18 | . | TGTGCCAGCTCACCCTCACAGGGCAGAGGGTATGGCTACACCTTC | CASSPSQGRGYGYTF
TRBJ1-2 | . | TRBV7-3 | . | TGTGCCAGCAGCCCAGGGACATCGAGTGGCTACACCTTC | CASSPGTSSGYTF
TRBJ2-1 | . | TRBV14 | . | TGTGCCAGCAGCCAACGGGGAAGCGGTCACAATGAGCAGTTCTTC | CASSQRGSGHNEQFF
TRBJ1-6 | . | TRBV3-1/TRBV3-2 | . | TGTGCCAGCAGCCAAGTAGGCGGGGCTTGGAATTCACCCCTCCACTTT | CASSQVGGAWNSPLHF
TRBJ1-1 | . | TRBV19 | TRBD1 | TGTGCCAGTAGTATAGATTCCGGGACAGGGGTGGCTTTCTTT | CASSIDSGTGVAFF
TRBJ1-1 | . | TRBV6-5 | TRBD1 | TGTGCCAGCAGTCCACCCAGGGGGGATTCGGTTGAAGCTTTCTTT | CASSPPRGDSVEAFF
TRBJ2-3 | . | TRBV6-5 | . | TGTGCCAGCGGCACGCGGGGAGATACGCAGTATTTT | CASGTRGDTQYF